One sample yielded the 7 T cell receptor beta chains listed below, sequenced in a study of blood T cell repertoires in COVID-19. Sequencing was performed with immunoSEQ multiplex PCR; in TCRdb, only in-frame clones are kept and a portion is missing. The table shows around 160,000 clones, with more than 75% occurring only once. The sample was PBMCs or T cells enriched from blood (not recorded which). These receptor sequences come from a woman in her thirties with acute COVID-19.

V is TRBV6-5 and J is TRBJ2-3, with 8 nucleotides matching TRBD2. Germline V gives CDR1 MNHEY, CDR2 SVGAGI. The CDR3 runs to 15 residues. V shed 6 bases and J 4 bases; nucleotides not matched to a gene: 9. The CDR3 loop reads CASRGGAGVPDTQYF. The CDR3 DNA reads TGTGCCAGCAGGGGGGGAGCGGGAGTTCCAGATACGCAGTATTTT.

This clone was found a few times. The chain employs TRBV19 and TRBJ2-1, with D tentatively TRBD2 (6 bases). Trimming cost V 6 bases and J 6 bases, with 12 bases left between them. Germline V gives CDR1 LNHDA, CDR2 SQIVND (reference sequence). The CDR3 has 13 amino acids. The CDR3 coding sequence is TGTGCCAGTAGCTTCGGGACTCTCAATGAGCAGTTCTTC. Translated: CASSFGTLNEQFF. The full variable domain, with the rest looked up from reference TRBV19 and TRBJ2-1, is DGGITQSPKYLFRKEGQNVTLSCEQNLNHDAMYWYRQDPGQGLRLIYYSQIVNDFQKGDIAEGYSVSREKKESFPLTVTSAQKNPTAFYLCASSFGTLNEQFFGPGTRLTVL.

The chain uses TRBV5-1 and TRBJ2-3, with TRBD1 identical over 12 bases. V lost 3 bases, J lost 6 bases, and 8 bases stayed unmatched. The CDR3 runs 16 residues. Germline V CDR1 and CDR2: SGHRS, YFSETQ. CDR3 in DNA: TGCGCCAGCAGCTCAACCCCTGGGACAGGGGGCGATACGCAGTATTTT. This sequence encodes CASSSTPGTGGDTQYF. Full variable domain (missing parts from reference TRBV5-1 and TRBJ2-3): KAGVTQTPRYLIKTRGQQVTLSCSPISGHRSVSWYQQTPGQGLQFLFEYFSETQRNKGNFPGRFSGRQFSNSRSEMNVSTLELGDSALYLCASSSTPGTGGDTQYFGPGTRLTVL.

The chain combines TRBV29-1 with TRBJ2-7, with D possibly being TRBD1 (6 bases). The ends were cut back, 1 base at V and 3 bases at J, with 19 bases in the middle. Per germline, CDR1 SQVTM and CDR2 ANQGSEA. There are 16 residues in the CDR3. The CDR3 DNA reads TGCAGCGTTGAAGCGGCAGGGGATATCGCTTTCTACGAGCAGTACTTC. This sequence encodes CSVEAAGDIAFYEQYF.

The rearrangement links TRBV28 to TRBJ2-2; D unclear. The CDR3 length is 15 residues. Germline V lookup: CDR1 MDHEN, CDR2 SYDVKM. V lost 2 bases and J lost 6, with 13 bases in between. In DNA, the CDR3 is TGTGCCAGCAGTTTAGCATCCGGAGTCCCCGGGGAGCTGTTTTTT. Encoded protein: CASSLASGVPGELFF.

V usage is TRBV19 and J usage is TRBJ2-7, with D hard to call. This CDR3 spans 14 amino acids. The V gene lost 3 bases and the J gene lost 0 bases, with 9 bases spanning the gap. Germline V gene sequence: CDR1 LNHDA, CDR2 SQIVND (reference sequence). The CDR3 nucleotides are TGTGCCAGTAGTATCAACAGTAACTCCTACGAGCAGTACTTC. Its protein product is CASSINSNSYEQYF.

The chain uses TRBV5-6 and TRBJ1-1; maybe TRBD1 (6 bases). The germline V gene has CDR1 SGHDT and CDR2 YYEEEE. The CDR3 spans 14 residues. The V end was cut by 0 bases, the J end by 4 bases, with 10 bases between. The CDR3 sequence: CASSLGGHGTEAFF. In nucleotides, the CDR3 is TGTGCCAGCAGCTTGGGGGGGCATGGCACTGAAGCTTTCTTT.